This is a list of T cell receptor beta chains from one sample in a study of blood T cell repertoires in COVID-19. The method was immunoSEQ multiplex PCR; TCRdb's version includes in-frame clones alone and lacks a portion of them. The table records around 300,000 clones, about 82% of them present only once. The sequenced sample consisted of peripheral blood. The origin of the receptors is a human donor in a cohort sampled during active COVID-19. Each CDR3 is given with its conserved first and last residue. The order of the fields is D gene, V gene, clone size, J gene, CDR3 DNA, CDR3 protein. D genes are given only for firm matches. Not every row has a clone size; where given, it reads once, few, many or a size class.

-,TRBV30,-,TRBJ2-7,TGTGCCTGGAGTCAAGACTCCTCCTACGAGCAGTACTTC,CAWSQDSSYEQYF
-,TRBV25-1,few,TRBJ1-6,TGTGCCAGCAGTGGGGTCGGAGGGAGCTCCTATAATTCACCCCTCCACTTT,CASSGVGGSSYNSPLHF
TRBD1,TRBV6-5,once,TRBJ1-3,TGTGCCAGCAGCCACAGGGGAACTGGAAACACCATATATTTT,CASSHRGTGNTIYF
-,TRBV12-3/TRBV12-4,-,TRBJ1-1,TGTGCCAGCAGTTTCCGGGTTGGCACTGAAGCTTTCTTT,CASSFRVGTEAFF
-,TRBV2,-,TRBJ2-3,TGTGCCAGCACTAGCACAGATACGCAGTATTTT,CASTSTDTQYF
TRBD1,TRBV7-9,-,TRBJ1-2,TGTGCCAGCAGCTGGACAGGGGAAGCCACCTTC,CASSWTGEATF
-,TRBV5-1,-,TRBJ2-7,TGCGCCAGCAGCTTAACACGTCAAAGCTCCTACGAGCAGTACTTC,CASSLTRQSSYEQYF
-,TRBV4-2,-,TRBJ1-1,TGTGCCAGCAGCCAAGATCGAGGACTCTTGAACACTGAAGCTTTCTTT,CASSQDRGLLNTEAFF
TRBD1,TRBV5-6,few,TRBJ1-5,TGTGCCAGCAGCTTGAAGGGGGCGCGCCAGCCCCAGCATTTT,CASSLKGARQPQHF
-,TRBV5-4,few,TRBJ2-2,TGTGCCAGCACCGCAGTGAACACCGGGGAGCTGTTTTTT,CASTAVNTGELFF
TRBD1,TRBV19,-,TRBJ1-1,TGTGCCAGTAGTATAGCAGGGGGGAACACTGAAGCTTTCTTT,CASSIAGGNTEAFF
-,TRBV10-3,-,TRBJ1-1,TGTGCCATCAGTGAACGGGGGGCGACTGAAGCTTTCTTT,CAISERGATEAFF
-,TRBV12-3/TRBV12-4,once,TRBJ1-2,TGTGCCAGCAGTGTCCGATCGGTCTATGGCTACACCTTC,CASSVRSVYGYTF
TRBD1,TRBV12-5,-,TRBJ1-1,TGTGCTAGTGGTCCGTGGACAGGGTCCTTGAACACTGAAGCTTTCTTT,CASGPWTGSLNTEAFF
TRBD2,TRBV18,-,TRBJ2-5,TGTGCCAGCTCACCGAACAGCGGGGAGCAAGAGACCCAGTACTTC,CASSPNSGEQETQYF
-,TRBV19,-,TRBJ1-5,TGTGCCAGTAGTGTAAGCAGGGCAAATCAGCCCCAGCATTTT,CASSVSRANQPQHF
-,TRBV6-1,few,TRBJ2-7,TGTGCCAGCAGTGATCCAGGGTACGAGCAGTACTTC,CASSDPGYEQYF
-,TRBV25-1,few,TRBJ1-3,TGTGCCAGCAGTGATCGTGTAAACACCATATATTTT,CASSDRVNTIYF
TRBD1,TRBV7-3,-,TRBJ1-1,TGTGCCAGCAGCATCCTCGACAGGGGTAGTAGCACTGAAGCTTTCTTT,CASSILDRGSSTEAFF
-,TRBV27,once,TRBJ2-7,TGTGCCAGCAGTTTTCACTACGAGCAGTACTTC,CASSFHYEQYF
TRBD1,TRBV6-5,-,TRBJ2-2,TGTGCCAGCAGTTACAGTGGCAGGGGGCGCATCGGGGAGCTGTTTTTT,CASSYSGRGRIGELFF
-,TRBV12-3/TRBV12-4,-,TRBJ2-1,TGTGCCAGCAGTCACAAAAATGAGCAGTTCTTC,CASSHKNEQFF
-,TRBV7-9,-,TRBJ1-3,TGTGCCAGCAGCCGCCGGGACACCTCTGGAAACACCATATATTTT,CASSRRDTSGNTIYF
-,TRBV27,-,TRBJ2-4,TGTGCCAGCAGTCCCCCCCCTCTCAGGGCCAAAAACATTCAGTACTTC,CASSPPPLRAKNIQYF
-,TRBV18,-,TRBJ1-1,TGTGCCAGCTCACCATCCCAGGAGGTTTACACTGAAGCTTTCTTT,CASSPSQEVYTEAFF
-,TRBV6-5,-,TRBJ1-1,TGTGCCAGCAGCCAACGGGGAGGTGAAGCTTTCTTT,CASSQRGGEAFF
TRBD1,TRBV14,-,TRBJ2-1,TGTGCCAGCAGCCAACAGGGGGCCTTGTTCTTC,CASSQQGALFF
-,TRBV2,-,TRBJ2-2,TGTGCCAGCAGAGTAGTACCCGGGGAGCTGTTTTTT,CASRVVPGELFF
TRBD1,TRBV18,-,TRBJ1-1,TGTGCCAGCTCAAGAGGGACAGGGGGGACCACTGAAGCTTTCTTT,CASSRGTGGTTEAFF
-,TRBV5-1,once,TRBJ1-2,TGCGCCAGCAGCTATTCTTCGGAGGGACGGGGCTACACCTTC,CASSYSSEGRGYTF
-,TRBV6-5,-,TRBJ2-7,TGTGCCAGCAGCTCCCTCTCGGGCTACGAGCAGTACTTC,CASSSLSGYEQYF
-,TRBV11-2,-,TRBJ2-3,TGTGCCAGCAGCTTAGTGACCAGCGGCCCCACAGATACGCAGTATTTT,CASSLVTSGPTDTQYF
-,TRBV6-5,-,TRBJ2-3,TGTGCCAGCACAAGAGGGCGGGCGCAGTATTTT,CASTRGRAQYF
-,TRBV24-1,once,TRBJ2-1,TGTGCCACCAGTGACCCTCTTTATTCCTACAATGAGCAGTTCTTC,CATSDPLYSYNEQFF
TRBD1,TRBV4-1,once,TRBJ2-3,TGCGCCAGCAGCTACCTCACGGGACAGGAGGCAGATACGCAGTATTTT,CASSYLTGQEADTQYF
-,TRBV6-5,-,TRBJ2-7,TGTGCCAGCAGTTACGCTGACCACAGGGAAGGCTACGAGCAGTACTTC,CASSYADHREGYEQYF
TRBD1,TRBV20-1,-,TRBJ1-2,TGCAGTGCAGACAGGGAATATGGCTACACCTTC,CSADREYGYTF
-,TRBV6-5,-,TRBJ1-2,TGTGCCAGCAGGGATCGGACAGTTTGGGCCTATGGCTACACCTTC,CASRDRTVWAYGYTF
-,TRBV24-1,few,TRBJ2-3,TGTGCCACCAGTGATACTGCTAGTTCGAATACGCAGTATTTT,CATSDTASSNTQYF
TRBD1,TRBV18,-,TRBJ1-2,TGTGCCAGCTCAGCGGGACAGGGGGAAGGCTATGGCTACACCTTC,CASSAGQGEGYGYTF
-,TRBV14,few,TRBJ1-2,TGTGCCAGCAGCCATAGCTATGGCTACACCTTC,CASSHSYGYTF
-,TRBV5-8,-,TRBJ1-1,TGTGCCAGCAGCAGGGGAACTGAAGCTTTCTTT,CASSRGTEAFF
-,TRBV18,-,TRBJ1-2,TGTGCCAGCTCACCGGGGGCCCAGAGGGACTATGGCTACACCTTC,CASSPGAQRDYGYTF
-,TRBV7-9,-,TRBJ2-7,TGTGCCAGCAGCTTAGTGTCCGGGTCCTACGAGCAGTACTTC,CASSLVSGSYEQYF